The rows below give T cell receptor beta chains drawn from one sample of a study of T cell responses to AZD1222 COVID-19 vaccine. Sequencing used immunoSEQ multiplex PCR; TCRdb keeps in-frame clones, though not all of them. The sample gives over 85,000 clones, about nine tenths of which show up once; roughly 15% is in the top ten. The input for sequencing was peripheral blood, taken 28 days after the second AZD1222 dose. Every receptor here comes from an adult who received the AZD1222 COVID-19 vaccine. The CDR3 runs from the conserved cysteine through the conserved F or W. Fields, in order: V gene, J gene, D gene, clone size, CDR3 protein, CDR3 DNA. D genes are given only for firm matches. Clone size, where shown, is once, few, many, or a class for clones that have expanded.

TRBV5-4	TRBJ2-3	NA	NA	CASSLAGVTDTQYF	TGTGCCAGCAGCTTGGCCGGGGTCACAGATACGCAGTATTTT
TRBV3-1/TRBV3-2	TRBJ2-1	NA	NA	CASSQVELYNEQFF	TGTGCCAGCAGCCAAGTGGAACTCTACAATGAGCAGTTCTTC
TRBV25-1	TRBJ1-5	NA	few	CASSEGSRGAPSNQPQHF	TGTGCCAGCAGTGAAGGGAGTCGGGGGGCTCCTAGCAATCAGCCCCAGCATTTT
TRBV6-2/TRBV6-3	TRBJ2-7	TRBD2	NA	CASSYRVAGGPGEQYF	TGTGCCAGCAGTTACAGGGTAGCGGGAGGTCCCGGCGAGCAGTACTTC
TRBV30	TRBJ1-4	NA	NA	CAWSVLRNEKLFF	TGTGCCTGGAGTGTACTTCGGAATGAAAAACTGTTTTTT
TRBV28	TRBJ2-7	NA	NA	CASRTLTSSSYEQYF	TGTGCCAGCAGGACCTTAACGTCGAGCTCCTACGAGCAGTACTTC
TRBV29-1	TRBJ2-7	NA	NA	CSVGLLDSTYEQYF	TGCAGCGTTGGTTTATTGGATTCTACCTACGAGCAGTACTTC
TRBV2	TRBJ2-1	NA	NA	CASRSRGNEQFF	TGTGCCAGCAGAAGCAGGGGAAATGAGCAGTTCTTC
TRBV30	TRBJ2-1	NA	NA	CAWRGIGSTYNEQFF	TGTGCCTGGAGAGGAATCGGGAGCACCTACAATGAGCAGTTCTTC
TRBV7-6	TRBJ2-2	TRBD1	few	CASSRTGGITGELFF	TGTGCCAGCAGCCGTACAGGGGGCATCACCGGGGAGCTGTTTTTT
TRBV7-8	TRBJ1-1	NA	NA	CVEHAPNTEAFF	TGTGTCGAGCACGCTCCGAACACTGAAGCTTTCTTT
TRBV3-1/TRBV3-2	TRBJ1-1	NA	NA	CASSPGRNTEAFF	TGTGCCAGCAGCCCGGGCAGGAACACTGAAGCTTTCTTT
TRBV18	TRBJ1-3	NA	NA	CASSPPASGNTIYF	TGTGCCAGCTCACCCCCGGCCTCTGGAAACACCATATATTTT
TRBV6-5	TRBJ1-2	NA	NA	CASSSLGGLHYGYTF	TGTGCCAGCAGTTCTCTCGGGGGGCTACACTATGGCTACACCTTC
TRBV3-1/TRBV3-2	TRBJ2-1	NA	NA	CASSQARYNEQFF	TGTGCCAGCAGCCAAGCGAGGTACAATGAGCAGTTCTTC
TRBV5-4	TRBJ2-1	NA	NA	CASSPSRSGSYNEQFF	TGTGCCAGCAGCCCCAGTAGAAGCGGTTCCTACAATGAGCAGTTCTTC
TRBV28	TRBJ1-6	NA	NA	CASSLPDSPNSPLHF	TGTGCCAGCAGTTTGCCGGACAGCCCGAATTCACCCCTCCACTTT
TRBV10-3	TRBJ2-7	TRBD2	NA	CAIPSRGGPYEQYF	TGTGCCATCCCTAGTCGCGGGGGACCCTACGAGCAGTACTTC
TRBV15	TRBJ1-4	TRBD1	NA	CATSRGTGAWGNEKLFF	TGTGCCACCAGCAGAGGAACAGGGGCATGGGGTAATGAAAAACTGTTTTTT
TRBV6-5	TRBJ2-4	TRBD2	NA	CASSYGLAGKNIQYF	TGTGCCAGCAGTTACGGACTAGCGGGAAAAAACATTCAGTACTTC
TRBV19	TRBJ2-7	NA	NA	CASSRWAGDTYEQYF	TGTGCCAGTAGTAGGTGGGCAGGGGACACCTACGAGCAGTACTTC
TRBV11-2	TRBJ2-2	TRBD2	few	CASSLVRTSLAGELFF	TGTGCCAGCAGCTTAGTCCGGACTAGTTTAGCCGGGGAGCTGTTTTTT
TRBV10-2	TRBJ2-7	NA	NA	CASSEHYEQYF	TGCGCCAGCAGTGAGCATTACGAGCAGTACTTC
TRBV5-1	TRBJ1-3	NA	NA	CASRAASGNTIYF	TGCGCCAGCCGGGCAGCCTCTGGAAACACCATATATTTT
TRBV5-6	TRBJ2-7	NA	NA	CASSPFTGEGEQYF	TGTGCCAGCAGCCCATTCACAGGGGAGGGCGAGCAGTACTTC
TRBV9	TRBJ2-7	TRBD2	NA	CASSGPPGLATYEQYF	TGTGCCAGCAGCGGACCGCCGGGACTAGCTACCTACGAGCAGTACTTC
TRBV4-1	TRBJ1-1	NA	NA	CASSQDLRRGLNTEAFF	TGCGCCAGCAGCCAAGATCTAAGACGGGGGCTGAACACTGAAGCTTTCTTT
TRBV6-1	TRBJ1-6	TRBD1	NA	CASSESDRASPLHF	TGTGCCAGCAGTGAATCGGACAGGGCGTCACCCCTCCACTTT
TRBV19	TRBJ2-1	TRBD2	NA	CASSKTSGSINNEQFF	TGTGCCAGTAGTAAGACTAGCGGGAGTATCAACAATGAGCAGTTCTTC
TRBV6-6	TRBJ2-7	TRBD2	NA	CASSPDGLAGGREQYF	TGTGCCAGCAGTCCAGACGGACTAGCGGGAGGTAGAGAGCAGTACTTC
TRBV6-1	TRBJ1-1	TRBD1	once	CASSEELTGVKVTEAFF	TGTGCCAGCAGTGAAGAACTGACAGGGGTTAAGGTAACTGAAGCTTTCTTT
TRBV28	TRBJ2-2	TRBD2	NA	CASSSGLAGARGELFF	TGTGCCAGCAGTTCGGGACTAGCGGGAGCTCGGGGGGAGCTGTTTTTT
TRBV5-1	TRBJ2-1	NA	NA	CASSPVQASNEQFF	TGCGCCAGCAGCCCGGTTCAGGCCAGCAATGAGCAGTTCTTC
TRBV3-1/TRBV3-2	TRBJ2-7	NA	NA	CASSQAGTSYEQYF	TGTGCCAGCAGCCAAGCCGGGACCTCCTACGAGCAGTACTTC
TRBV21-1	TRBJ1-4	NA	NA	CASRYGSEKLFF	TGTGCCAGCCGCTACGGTTCTGAAAAACTGTTTTTT
TRBV29-1	TRBJ2-2	TRBD2	NA	CSVVGGTSGRIGELFF	TGCAGCGTTGTGGGGGGGACTAGCGGGAGAATCGGGGAGCTGTTTTTT
TRBV5-1	TRBJ1-2	NA	NA	CASSLSGNKGHGYTF	TGCGCCAGCAGCTTGTCGGGAAACAAGGGCCATGGCTACACCTTC
TRBV9	TRBJ2-7	NA	NA	CASSVGGDGLYYEQYF	TGTGCCAGCAGCGTAGGGGGGGACGGACTATACTACGAGCAGTACTTC
TRBV6-2/TRBV6-3	TRBJ2-2	TRBD1	NA	CASSDPKQGRSVDTGELFF	TGTGCCAGCAGCGACCCAAAACAGGGGCGCTCAGTCGACACCGGGGAGCTGTTTTTT
TRBV9	TRBJ2-7	TRBD1	NA	CASSVAGTGPYEQYF	TGTGCCAGCAGCGTAGCTGGGACAGGGCCCTACGAGCAGTACTTC
TRBV28	TRBJ1-4	NA	NA	CASSLGSGFEKLFF	TGTGCCAGCAGTTTGGGGTCAGGATTTGAAAAACTGTTTTTT
TRBV29-1	TRBJ1-4	NA	NA	CSVGYDGKLFF	TGCAGCGTTGGTTACGACGGCAAACTGTTTTTT